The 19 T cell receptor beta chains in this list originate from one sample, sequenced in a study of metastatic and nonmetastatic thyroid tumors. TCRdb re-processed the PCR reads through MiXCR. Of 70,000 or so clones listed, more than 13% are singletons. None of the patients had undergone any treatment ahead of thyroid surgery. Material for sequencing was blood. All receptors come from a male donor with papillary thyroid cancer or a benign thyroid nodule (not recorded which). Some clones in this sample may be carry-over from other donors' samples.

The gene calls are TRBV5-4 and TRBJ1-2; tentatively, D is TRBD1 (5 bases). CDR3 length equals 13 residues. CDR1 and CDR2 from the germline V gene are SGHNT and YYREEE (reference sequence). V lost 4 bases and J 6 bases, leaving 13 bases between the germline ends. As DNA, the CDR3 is TGTGCCAGCAGCCCCCGGACACTTAATGGCTACACCTTC. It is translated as CASSPRTLNGYTF.

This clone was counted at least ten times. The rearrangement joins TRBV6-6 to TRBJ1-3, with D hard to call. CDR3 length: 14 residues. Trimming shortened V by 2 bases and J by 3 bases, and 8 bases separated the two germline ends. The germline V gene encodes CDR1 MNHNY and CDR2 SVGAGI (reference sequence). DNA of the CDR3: TGTGCCAGCAGTTACGTAGATTATGGAAACACCATATATTTT. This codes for CASSYVDYGNTIYF.

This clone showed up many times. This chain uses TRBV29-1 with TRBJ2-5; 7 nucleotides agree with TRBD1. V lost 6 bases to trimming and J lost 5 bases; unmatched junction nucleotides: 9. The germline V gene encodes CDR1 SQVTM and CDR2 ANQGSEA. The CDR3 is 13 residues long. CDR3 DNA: TGCAGCGTGCTCGGGACAGCTGGCGAGACCCAGTACTTC. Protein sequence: CSVLGTAGETQYF.

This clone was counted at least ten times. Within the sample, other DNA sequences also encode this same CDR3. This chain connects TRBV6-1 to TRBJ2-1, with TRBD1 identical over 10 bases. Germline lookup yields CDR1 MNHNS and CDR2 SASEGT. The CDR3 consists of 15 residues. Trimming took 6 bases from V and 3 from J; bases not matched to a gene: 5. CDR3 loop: CASSFGQGVYNEQFF. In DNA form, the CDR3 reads TGTGCCAGCAGCTTTGGACAGGGGGTCTACAATGAGCAGTTCTTC.

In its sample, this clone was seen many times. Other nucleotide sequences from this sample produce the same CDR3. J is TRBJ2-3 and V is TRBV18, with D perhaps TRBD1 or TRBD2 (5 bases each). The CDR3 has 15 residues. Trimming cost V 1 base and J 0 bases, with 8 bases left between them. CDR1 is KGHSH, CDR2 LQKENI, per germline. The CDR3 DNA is TGTGCCAGCTCACCACAAAGGGACAGCACAGATACGCAGTATTTT. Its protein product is CASSPQRDSTDTQYF.

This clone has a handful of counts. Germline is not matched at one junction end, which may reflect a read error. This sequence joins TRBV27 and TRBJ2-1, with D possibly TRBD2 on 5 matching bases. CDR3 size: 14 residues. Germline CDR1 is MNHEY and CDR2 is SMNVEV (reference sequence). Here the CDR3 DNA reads TGTGCCAGCAGACCTGGACTTCCCTTCGATGAGCATTTCTTC. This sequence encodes CASRPGLPFDEHFF.

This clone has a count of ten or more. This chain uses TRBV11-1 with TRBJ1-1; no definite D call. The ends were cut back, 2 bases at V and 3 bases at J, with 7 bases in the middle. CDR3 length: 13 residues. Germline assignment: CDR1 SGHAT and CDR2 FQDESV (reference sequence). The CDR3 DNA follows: TGTGCCAGCAGCTTAAGGGTGGACACTGAAGCTTTCTTT. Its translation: CASSLRVDTEAFF.

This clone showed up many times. The CDR3: CASSQDVGGSNQPQHF. CDR3 coding DNA: TGCGCCAGCAGCCAAGATGTGGGTGGGAGCAATCAGCCCCAGCATTTT. This rearrangement joins TRBV4-3 to TRBJ1-5, with unresolved D. Germline V gene sequence: CDR1 LGHNA, CDR2 YSLEER. CDR3 length: 16 amino acids. V was clipped by 0 bases and J by 1 base, with 10 bases between them.

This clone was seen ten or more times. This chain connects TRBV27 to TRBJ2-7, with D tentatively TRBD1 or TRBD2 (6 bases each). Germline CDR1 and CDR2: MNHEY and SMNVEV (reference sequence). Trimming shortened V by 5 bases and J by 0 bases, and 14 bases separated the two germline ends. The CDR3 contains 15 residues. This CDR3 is CASSPSGGGSYEQYF. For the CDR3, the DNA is TGTGCCAGCAGTCCCTCAGGAGGGGGCTCCTACGAGCAGTACTTC.

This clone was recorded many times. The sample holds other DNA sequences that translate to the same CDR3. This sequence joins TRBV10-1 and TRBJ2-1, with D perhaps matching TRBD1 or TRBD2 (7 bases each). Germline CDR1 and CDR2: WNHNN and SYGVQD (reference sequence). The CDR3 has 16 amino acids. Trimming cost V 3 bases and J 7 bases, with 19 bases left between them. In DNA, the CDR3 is TGCGCCAGCAGTGACTTATCCAGGGGGGGCCGAAATGAGCAGTTCTTC. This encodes CASSDLSRGGRNEQFF.

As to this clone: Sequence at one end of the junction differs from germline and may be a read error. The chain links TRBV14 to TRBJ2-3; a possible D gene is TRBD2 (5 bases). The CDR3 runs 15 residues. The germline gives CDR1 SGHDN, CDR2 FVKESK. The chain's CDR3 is CASSSRTGSTHTQYF. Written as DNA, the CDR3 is TGTGCCAGCAGCTCCCGGACGGGGAGCACACATACGCAGTATTTT.

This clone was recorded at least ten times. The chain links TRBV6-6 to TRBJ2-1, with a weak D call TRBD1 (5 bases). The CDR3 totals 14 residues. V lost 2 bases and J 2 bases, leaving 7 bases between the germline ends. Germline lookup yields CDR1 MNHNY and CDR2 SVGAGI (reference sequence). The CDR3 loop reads CASSYQGAYNEQFF. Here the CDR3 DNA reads TGTGCCAGCAGTTACCAGGGCGCCTACAATGAGCAGTTCTTC.

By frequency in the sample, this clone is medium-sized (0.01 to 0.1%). CDR3 sequence: CASSQVKGPSPYEQYF. For the CDR3, the DNA is TGCGCCAGCAGCCAAGTCAAGGGACCAAGCCCTTACGAGCAGTACTTC. The J gene is TRBJ2-7, the V gene TRBV4-3, with D perhaps given as TRBD1 or TRBD2 (5 bases each). This CDR3 comprises 16 residues. Germline loops: CDR1 LGHNA, CDR2 YSLEER. V was clipped by 1 base and J by 4 bases, with 17 bases between them.

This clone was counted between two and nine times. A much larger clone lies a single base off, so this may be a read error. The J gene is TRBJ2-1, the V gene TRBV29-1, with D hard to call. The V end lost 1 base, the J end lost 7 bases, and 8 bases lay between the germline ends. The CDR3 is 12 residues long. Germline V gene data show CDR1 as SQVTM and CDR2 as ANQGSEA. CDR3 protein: CSVEVWGNEQFF. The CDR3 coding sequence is TGCAGCGTTGAAGTGTGGGGAAATGAGCAGTTCTTC.

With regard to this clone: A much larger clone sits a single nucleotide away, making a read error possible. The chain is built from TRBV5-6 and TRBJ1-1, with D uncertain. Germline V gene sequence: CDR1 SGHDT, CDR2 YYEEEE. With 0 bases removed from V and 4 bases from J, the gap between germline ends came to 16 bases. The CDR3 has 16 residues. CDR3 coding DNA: TGTGCCAGCAGCTTGGGCTGGCTCCTAGAGAGCACTGAAGCTTTCTTT. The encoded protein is CASSLGWLLESTEAFF.

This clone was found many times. CDR3 sequence reads: CASSPGLWGTTDTQYF. Written as DNA, the CDR3 is TGTGCCAGCAGTCCTGGACTGTGGGGGACGACAGATACGCAGTATTTT. This chain uses TRBV28 with TRBJ2-3; D may match TRBD1 or TRBD2 (5 bases each). CDR3 size: 16 residues. Germline CDR1 reads MDHEN; CDR2 reads SYDVKM. V lost 5 bases and J lost 3, with 18 bases in between. The full variable domain, in which reference TRBV28 and TRBJ2-3 provide the parts outside the CDR3, is DVKVTQSSRYLVKRTGEKVFLECVQDMDHENMFWYRQDPGLGLRLIYFSYDVKMKEKGDIPEGYSVSREKKERFSLILESASTNQTSMYLCASSPGLWGTTDTQYFGPGTRLTVL.

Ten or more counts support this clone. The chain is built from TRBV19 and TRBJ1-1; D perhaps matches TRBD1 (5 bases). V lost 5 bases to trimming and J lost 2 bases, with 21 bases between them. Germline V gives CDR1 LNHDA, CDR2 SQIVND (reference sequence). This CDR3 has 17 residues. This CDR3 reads CASSPILRGLSNTEAFF. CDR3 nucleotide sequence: TGTGCCAGTAGTCCGATCCTCCGGGGCTTGAGTAACACTGAAGCTTTCTTT.

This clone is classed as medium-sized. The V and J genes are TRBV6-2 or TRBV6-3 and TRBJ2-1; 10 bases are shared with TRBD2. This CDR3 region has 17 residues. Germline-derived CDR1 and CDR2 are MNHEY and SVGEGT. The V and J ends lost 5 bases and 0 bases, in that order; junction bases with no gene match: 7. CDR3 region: CASSTFSSGSSYNEQFF. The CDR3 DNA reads TGTGCCAGCAGTACCTTCTCTAGCGGGAGCTCCTACAATGAGCAGTTCTTC.

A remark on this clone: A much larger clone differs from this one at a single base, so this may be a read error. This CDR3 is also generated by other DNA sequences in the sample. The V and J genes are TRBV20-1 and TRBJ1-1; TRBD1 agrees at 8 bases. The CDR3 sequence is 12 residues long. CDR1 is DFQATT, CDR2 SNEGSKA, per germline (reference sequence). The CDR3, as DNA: TGCAGCGCTACGTCCAGGGGGCTTGAAGCTTTCTTT. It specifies CSATSRGLEAFF.